This is a list of T cell receptor beta chains from one sample in a study of control samples from healthy donors and cancer patients. Clones were read by immunoSEQ multiplex PCR, and TCRdb kept only the in-frame ones, dropping some. This table holds 140,000 or so clones, 85% to 95% found once. The sample comprised PBMCs. These receptors all stem from a man aged 60 to 69 with colorectal cancer. The CDR3 runs from the conserved cysteine through the conserved F or W. The D gene is left open where the match is weak. Clone size, where shown, is once, few, many, or a class for clones that have expanded.

>13|TRBV10-2|TRBD1|.|TRBJ1-5
TGCGCCAGCAGTGAACAGGGGGATCAGCCCCAGCATTTT
CASSEQGDQPQHF
>15|TRBV5-1|TRBD1|.|TRBJ2-2
TGCGCCAGTTACGGACAGGTCCCAAACACCGGGGAGCTGTTTTTT
CASYGQVPNTGELFF
>14|TRBV5-1|TRBD1|.|TRBJ1-5
TGCGCCAGCAGCAAGACAGGGGGGGGTCAGCCCCAGCATTTT
CASSKTGGGQPQHF
>15|TRBV5-6|TRBD2|.|TRBJ2-7
TGTGCCAGCAGCTTTCTTGCGGGGGGGCTGGACGAGCAGTACTTC
CASSFLAGGLDEQYF
>14|TRBV3-1/TRBV3-2|TRBD1|.|TRBJ2-7
TGTGCCAGCAGCCAAACAGGGGGCGCTTACGAGCAGTACTTC
CASSQTGGAYEQYF
>16|TRBV5-4|.|.|TRBJ2-1
TGTGCCAGCAGCCCGCGGACAGAGACCTTTGGGAAAGAGCAGTTCTTC
CASSPRTETFGKEQFF
>13|TRBV7-6|.|.|TRBJ2-3
TGTGCCAGCAGCTTGACCATCACAGATACGCAGTATTTT
CASSLTITDTQYF
>15|TRBV19|TRBD1|.|TRBJ1-2
TGTGCCAGTAGTCTTTCGACAGGGGTTGGCTATGGCTACACCTTC
CASSLSTGVGYGYTF
>16|TRBV5-4|TRBD1|.|TRBJ1-3
TGTGCCAGCAGCCCGTCGGGACAGGGAAACAGAAACACCATATATTTT
CASSPSGQGNRNTIYF
>14|TRBV27|.|.|TRBJ1-2
TGTGCCAGCAGCCCGGACAGAAGGCTCTATGGCTACACCTTC
CASSPDRRLYGYTF
>16|TRBV7-2|.|.|TRBJ1-5
TGTGCCAGCAGCTCTTACCCCTGGACAGCCAATCAGCCCCAGCATTTT
CASSSYPWTANQPQHF
>11|TRBV11-2|.|.|TRBJ2-5
TGTGCCAGCAGCCAGGGGGAGACCCAGTACTTC
CASSQGETQYF
>13|TRBV7-9|TRBD1|.|TRBJ1-1
TGTGCCAGCAGCTTACAGGGGGGCACTGAAGCTTTCTTT
CASSLQGGTEAFF
>14|TRBV7-2|TRBD1|.|TRBJ2-5
TGTGCCAGCAGCCCCGGACAGGGTGGCGAGACCCAGTACTTC
CASSPGQGGETQYF
>15|TRBV19|TRBD1|.|TRBJ1-1
TGTGCCAGTAGTCTTGGACAGGGTGTGTACACTGAAGCTTTCTTT
CASSLGQGVYTEAFF
>15|TRBV24-1|TRBD1|.|TRBJ2-5
TGTGCCACCAGTGACCCAACAGGGGGCATGGAGACCCAGTACTTC
CATSDPTGGMETQYF
>14|TRBV27|.|.|TRBJ1-3
TGTGCCAGCAGGGGGTTGGGGTCTGGAAACACCATATATTTT
CASRGLGSGNTIYF
>15|TRBV7-9|.|.|TRBJ2-3
TGTGCCAGCAGCTCCAGACTGGAGAGCACAGATACGCAGTATTTT
CASSSRLESTDTQYF
>14|TRBV6-5|TRBD1|.|TRBJ1-5
TGTGCCAGCAGTTACACGACAGGGATGGAGCCCCAGCATTTT
CASSYTTGMEPQHF
>14|TRBV6-6|TRBD1|.|TRBJ1-4
TGTGCCAGCAGTCTACAGGGGGCTGATGAAAAACTGTTTTTT
CASSLQGADEKLFF
>13|TRBV29-1|.|.|TRBJ2-1
TGCAGCGTTGATACGGGGCCTGGCAATGAGCAGTTCTTC
CSVDTGPGNEQFF
>16|TRBV5-5|.|.|TRBJ1-5
TGTGCCAGCAGCTTGCAACTCGGGGTTAGCAATCAGCCCCAGCATTTT
CASSLQLGVSNQPQHF
>15|TRBV5-8|.|.|TRBJ1-5
TGTGCCAGCAGCTCTGATGGGGGTCCCAATCAGCCCCAGCATTTT
CASSSDGGPNQPQHF
>8|TRBV30|.|.|TRBJ2-3
TGTGCCTGGGGCACGCAGTATTTT
CAWGTQYF
>15|TRBV7-9|.|few|TRBJ1-1
TGTGCCAGCAGGCCACCGGGACAACCGGGAACTGAAGCTTTCTTT
CASRPPGQPGTEAFF
>16|TRBV10-2|.|.|TRBJ2-1
TGCGCCAGCAGTGAGCCCCGTAGCTCGGCACCCAATGAGCAGTTCTTC
CASSEPRSSAPNEQFF
>14|TRBV24-1|.|.|TRBJ2-2
TGTGCCACCGGGTCCGGACAGAACACCGGGGAGCTGTTTTTT
CATGSGQNTGELFF
>14|TRBV30|.|.|TRBJ1-1
TGTGCCTGGAGCTCCTGGGGGGGGAACACTGAAGCTTTCTTT
CAWSSWGGNTEAFF
>15|TRBV6-5|.|.|TRBJ2-1
TGTGCCAGCAGTTACTCGGTGATAGCTGGGCATGAGCAGTTCTTC
CASSYSVIAGHEQFF
>18|TRBV30|.|once|TRBJ2-4
TGTGCCTGGAGCGACATTAGACACGTTGGCGGAGCCAAAAACATTCAGTACTTC
CAWSDIRHVGGAKNIQYF
>13|TRBV24-1|TRBD2|.|TRBJ2-2
TGTGCCACCTCGGGGGGGCTTGGCGGGGAGCTGTTTTTT
CATSGGLGGELFF
>13|TRBV7-9|.|.|TRBJ1-1
TGTGCCAGCAGCCAGACAGAGAACACTGAAGCTTTCTTT
CASSQTENTEAFF
>15|TRBV18|TRBD1|.|TRBJ1-5
TGTGCCAGTCGCCAAAACGAACAGGGGAATCAGCCCCAGCATTTT
CASRQNEQGNQPQHF
>12|TRBV29-1|TRBD1|.|TRBJ1-2
TGCAGCGTTGGACAGGGCGAAGTGAGCTACACCTTC
CSVGQGEVSYTF
>13|TRBV12-3/TRBV12-4|TRBD1|.|TRBJ2-5
TGTGCCAGCAGTTTGGGGGGACAGGGCCCCCAGTACTTC
CASSLGGQGPQYF
>22|TRBV21-1|.|.|TRBJ2-5
TGTGCCAGCAGCCACAATAAACCAGGACTAGCGGGGGGATCTGCGTACCAAGAGACCCAGTACTTC
CASSHNKPGLAGGSAYQETQYF
>17|TRBV3-1/TRBV3-2|TRBD1|.|TRBJ1-2
TGTGCCAGCAGCCAAGATAGGGGACAGGGAGCTAACTATGGCTACACCTTC
CASSQDRGQGANYGYTF
>13|TRBV4-2|.|.|TRBJ1-1
TGTGCCAGCAGCCAAGAAGGGGGCACTGAAGCTTTCTTT
CASSQEGGTEAFF
>17|TRBV5-1|.|.|TRBJ2-5
TGCGCCAGCAGCTTGGGTCCTGCCGCTTACCGACAAGAGACCCAGTACTTC
CASSLGPAAYRQETQYF
>14|TRBV5-6|TRBD1|.|TRBJ2-1
TGTGCCAGCAGCTTACCACAGGGGGCGAATGAGCAGTTCTTC
CASSLPQGANEQFF
>15|TRBV4-1|.|.|TRBJ1-2
TGCGCCAGCAGCCAAACGCTGGGGGACTTCTATGGCTACACCTTC
CASSQTLGDFYGYTF
>13|TRBV4-1|TRBD1|.|TRBJ2-7
TGCGCCAGCAGCCAAGGGACAGGTTCCGAGCAGTACTTC
CASSQGTGSEQYF
>12|TRBV5-6|.|.|TRBJ2-3
TGTGCCAGCAGCTTGTATCTGGATACGCAGTATTTT
CASSLYLDTQYF
>14|TRBV9|.|once|TRBJ1-3
TGTGCCAGCAGCGTAGGACAGACTGGAAACACCATATATTTT
CASSVGQTGNTIYF
>15|TRBV27|TRBD1|once|TRBJ1-5
TGTGCCAGCAGTCCCCTGACAGGGTCGGGCCAGCCCCAGCATTTT
CASSPLTGSGQPQHF
>15|TRBV7-9|TRBD1|.|TRBJ1-4
TGTGCCAGCAGCACAGACAGGGCAATACCTGAAAAACTGTTTTTT
CASSTDRAIPEKLFF
>17|TRBV7-6|TRBD2|.|TRBJ2-3
TGTGCCAGCAGCCCCGGACTAGCGGGGGGGCTAGGGGATACGCAGTATTTT
CASSPGLAGGLGDTQYF
>14|TRBV30|.|.|TRBJ1-4
TGTGCCTGGAGTGTACCAGGGTCTAATGAAAAACTGTTTTTT
CAWSVPGSNEKLFF
>13|TRBV7-9|.|.|TRBJ1-1
TGTGCCAGCAGTCAGACAGCGAACACTGAAGCTTTCTTT
CASSQTANTEAFF
>16|TRBV4-1|TRBD2|.|TRBJ2-7
TGCGCCAGCAGCCAATCGACTAGCTCTAGCTCCTACGAGCAGTACTTC
CASSQSTSSSSYEQYF
>14|TRBV30|.|.|TRBJ1-2
TGTGCCTGGACCCTAGACCCAGTCGCCTATGGCTACACCTTC
CAWTLDPVAYGYTF
>14|TRBV19|.|once|TRBJ2-3
TGTGCCAGTAGTAGAGGGATTAGCACAGATACGCAGTATTTT
CASSRGISTDTQYF
>14|TRBV10-3|TRBD1|.|TRBJ1-4
TGTGCCATCAGTCCCCGGGACAGGGAAGAAAAACTGTTTTTT
CAISPRDREEKLFF
>16|TRBV24-1|TRBD1|.|TRBJ2-5
TGTGCCACCAGTGATTACGTCCGGACAGGGGCAGAGACCCAGTACTTC
CATSDYVRTGAETQYF
>12|TRBV4-1|.|.|TRBJ1-1
TGCGCCAGCAGCCAAGTGGGCAGTGAAGCTTTCTTT
CASSQVGSEAFF
>15|TRBV9|.|.|TRBJ2-2
TGTGCCAGCAGCCCAGGGACGGCGAACACCGGGGAGCTGTTTTTT
CASSPGTANTGELFF
>14|TRBV30|TRBD1|.|TRBJ1-5
TGTGCCTGTGACTACAGGGGGACCGGCCAGCCCCAGCATTTT
CACDYRGTGQPQHF
>17|TRBV19|.|.|TRBJ1-1
TGTGCCAGTAGTATAGGGCAGGGAAGGTTGCTGAGCACTGAAGCTTTCTTT
CASSIGQGRLLSTEAFF
>15|TRBV6-1|TRBD2|.|TRBJ2-7
TGTGCCAGCAGTGAAGCGGGCGGGGGGCCTTACGAGCAGTACTTC
CASSEAGGGPYEQYF
>14|TRBV19|.|.|TRBJ1-5
TGTGCCAGTAGTATCCCCGGGATGCGGCAGCCCCAGCATTTT
CASSIPGMRQPQHF